The rows below give T cell receptor beta chains drawn from one sample of a study of T cell clusters in autoimmune cytopenias. TCRdb reanalyzed the multiplex PCR reads, giving one entry per CDR3 protein sequence and no DNA. In all, the sample yields 6,000 to 9,000 distinct CDR3 sequences. The material sequenced was peripheral blood. The receptors shown here come from a human donor with an autoimmune cytopenia or autoimmune hepatitis (not recorded which). CDR3s include the opening cysteine and the closing phenylalanine or tryptophan. The size of a clone is reported for some rows only, either as once, few or many, or as a class for expanded clones.

medium-sized TRBJ2-1 TRBV11-1 CASSLLSGGASYNEQFF
medium-sized TRBJ2-7 TRBV29-1 CSGGQGYEQYF
medium-sized TRBJ2-4 TRBV19 CASSPRDLAKNIQYF
NA TRBJ2-7 TRBV18 CASSPPRGSYEQYF
NA TRBJ1-1 TRBV12-3/TRBV12-4 CASSFQVQLEAFF
NA TRBJ2-7 TRBV18 CASSPYGTGVGYEQYF
medium-sized TRBJ2-3 TRBV6-6 CASNSEGVGTDTQYF
NA TRBJ1-5 TRBV6-1 CAGSEATGVQPQHF
NA TRBJ1-1 TRBV2 CASSEEGNTEAFF
NA TRBJ1-5 TRBV20-1 CSASPRGRNQPQHF
medium-sized TRBJ1-2 TRBV29-1 CSAGHWNDGYTF
medium-sized TRBJ2-5 TRBV19 CASSRDRGWETQYF
NA TRBJ2-3 TRBV6-5 CASRSGTSGFHQYF
NA TRBJ1-2 TRBV27 CASSFKGQSPNYGYTF
NA TRBJ2-5 TRBV30 CAWSGAGVRETQYF
NA TRBJ2-5 TRBV5-1 CASSFPGQQETQYF
NA TRBJ1-2 TRBV30 CAWSVLPVAPYGYTF
NA TRBJ2-3 TRBV6-6 CASSWTGPTDTQYF
NA TRBJ2-1 TRBV6-5 CASTFRGAHEQFF
NA TRBJ1-6 TRBV19 CASSMTGRSYLHF
NA TRBJ1-1 TRBV18 CASSPPDTEAFF
NA TRBJ1-6 TRBV6-5 CASSEGTSPLHF